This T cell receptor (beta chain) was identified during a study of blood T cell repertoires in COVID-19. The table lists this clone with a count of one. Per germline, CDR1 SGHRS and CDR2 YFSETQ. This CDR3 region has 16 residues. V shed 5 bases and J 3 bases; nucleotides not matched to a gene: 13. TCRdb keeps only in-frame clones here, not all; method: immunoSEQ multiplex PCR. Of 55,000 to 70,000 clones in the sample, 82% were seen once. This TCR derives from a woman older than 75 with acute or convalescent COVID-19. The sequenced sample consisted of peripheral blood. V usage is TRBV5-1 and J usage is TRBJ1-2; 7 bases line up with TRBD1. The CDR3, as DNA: TGCGCCAGCAGTATGTTACCGAGACAGGGTCACTATGGCTACACCTTC. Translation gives CASSMLPRQGHYGYTF.